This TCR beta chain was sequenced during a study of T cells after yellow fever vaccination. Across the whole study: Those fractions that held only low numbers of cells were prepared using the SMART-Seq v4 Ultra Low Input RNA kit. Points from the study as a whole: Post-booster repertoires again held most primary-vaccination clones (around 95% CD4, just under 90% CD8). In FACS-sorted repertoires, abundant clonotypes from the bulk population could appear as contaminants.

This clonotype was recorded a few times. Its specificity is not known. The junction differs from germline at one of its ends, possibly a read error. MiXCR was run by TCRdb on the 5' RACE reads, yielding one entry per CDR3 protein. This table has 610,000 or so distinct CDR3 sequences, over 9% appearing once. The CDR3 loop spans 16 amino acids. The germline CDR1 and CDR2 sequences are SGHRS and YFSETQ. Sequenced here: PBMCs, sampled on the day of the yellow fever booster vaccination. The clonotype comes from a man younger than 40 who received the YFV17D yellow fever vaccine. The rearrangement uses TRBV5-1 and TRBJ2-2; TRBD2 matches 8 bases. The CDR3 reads CASSYTVTSGAGELFF. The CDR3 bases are TGCGCCAGTAGCTACACGGTCACTAGCGGAGCGGGGGAGCTGTTTTTT.